This T cell receptor beta chain was retrieved from a study of CD8+CD57+ T cells in acquired aplastic anemia. Trimming removed 7 bases at V and 2 bases at J, with 15 bases between. CDR3 length: 13 residues. The V gene's germline CDR1 is SQVTM and CDR2 ANQGSEA. Investigators profiled TCR beta VDJ and CDR3 from genomic DNA template. TCRdb used MiXCR to reprocess the reads, holding one entry per CDR3 protein. The sample holds 200,000 or so distinct CDR3 sequences, 64% seen once. The TCR originated in a human donor with severe aplastic anemia or a healthy control (not recorded which). The rearrangement links TRBV29-1 to TRBJ2-7; D gene unclear. The sequencing sample was made of sorted CD4+, CD8+, or CD8+CD57+ T cells (not recorded which) from PBMCs. CDR3: CSATRTAAYEQYF. CDR3 nucleotide sequence: TGCAGCGCAACGCGGACGGCTGCCTACGAGCAGTACTTC.